This T cell receptor (beta chain) came from a study of cytomegalovirus exposure and HLA in healthy donors. About the study: The Caucasian-associated ancestry cluster contained about four fifths of the approximately 390 genotyped donors.

From germline, CDR1 is SEHNR and CDR2 FQNEAQ (reference sequence). Germline trimming cut 5 bases from V and 3 bases from J; bases unmatched to any gene: 5. This CDR3 spans 15 amino acids. It was with 60 Vbeta and 13 Jbeta primers that the PCR ran. Libraries were prepared by immunoSEQ multiplex PCR; TCRdb keeps only in-frame clonotypes and omits some of them. Of around 77,000 clones in the sample, more than 75% were seen once. Findings and limits, study-wide: Later analysis associated a missense DCLRE1C variant with TCR beta V- and J-gene trimming. Because they were indistinguishable, some V segments, including TRBV6-2 and TRBV6-3, were excluded.

To note about this clone: As yet, its antigen is unknown.

The sequenced sample consisted of PBMCs. The chain joins TRBV7-9 to TRBJ2-1; 9 bases are shared with TRBD2. The origin of this receptor is a man between 40 and 49 years old in good health and CMV-seronegative. The CDR3 DNA is TGTGCCAGCAGCCAAGAGACTAGCGGCTACAATGAGCAGTTCTTC. It translates to CASSQETSGYNEQFF. The full variable domain, completed using reference TRBV7-9 and TRBJ2-1, is DTGVSQNPRHKITKRGQNVTFRCDPISEHNRLYWYRQTLGQGPEFLTYFQNEAQLEKSRLLSDRFSAERPKGSFSTLEIQRTEQGDSAMYLCASSQETSGYNEQFFGPGTRLTVL.